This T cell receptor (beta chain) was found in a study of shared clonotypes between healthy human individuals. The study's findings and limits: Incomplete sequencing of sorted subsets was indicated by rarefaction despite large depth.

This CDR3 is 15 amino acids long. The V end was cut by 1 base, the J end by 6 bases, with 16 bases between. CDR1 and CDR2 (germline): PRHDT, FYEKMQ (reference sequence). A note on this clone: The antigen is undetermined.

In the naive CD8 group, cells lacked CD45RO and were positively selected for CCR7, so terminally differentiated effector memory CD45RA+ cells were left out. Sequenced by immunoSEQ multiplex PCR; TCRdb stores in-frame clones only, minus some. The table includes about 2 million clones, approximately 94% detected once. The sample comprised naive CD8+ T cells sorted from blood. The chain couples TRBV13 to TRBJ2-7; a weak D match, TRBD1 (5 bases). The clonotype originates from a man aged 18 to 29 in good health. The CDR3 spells CASSLESTGSGEQYF. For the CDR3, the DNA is TGTGCCAGCAGCTTAGAGAGCACAGGTTCCGGCGAGCAGTACTTC.